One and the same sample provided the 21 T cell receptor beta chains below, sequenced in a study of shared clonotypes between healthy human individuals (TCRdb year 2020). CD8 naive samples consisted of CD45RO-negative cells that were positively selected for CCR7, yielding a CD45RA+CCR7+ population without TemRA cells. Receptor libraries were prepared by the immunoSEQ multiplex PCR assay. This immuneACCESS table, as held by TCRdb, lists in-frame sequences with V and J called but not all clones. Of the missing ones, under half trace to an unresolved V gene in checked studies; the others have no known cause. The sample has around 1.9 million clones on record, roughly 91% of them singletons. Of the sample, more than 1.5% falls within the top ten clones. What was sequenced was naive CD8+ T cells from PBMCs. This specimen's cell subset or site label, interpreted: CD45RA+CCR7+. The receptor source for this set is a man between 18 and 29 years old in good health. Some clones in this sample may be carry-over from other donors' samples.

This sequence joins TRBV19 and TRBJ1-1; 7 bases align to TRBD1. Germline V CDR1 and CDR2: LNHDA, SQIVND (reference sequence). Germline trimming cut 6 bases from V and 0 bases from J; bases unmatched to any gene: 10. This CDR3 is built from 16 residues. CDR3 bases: TGTGCCAGTAGGAGGGTGGGACAGACCATGAACACTGAAGCTTTCTTT. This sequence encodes CASRRVGQTMNTEAFF.

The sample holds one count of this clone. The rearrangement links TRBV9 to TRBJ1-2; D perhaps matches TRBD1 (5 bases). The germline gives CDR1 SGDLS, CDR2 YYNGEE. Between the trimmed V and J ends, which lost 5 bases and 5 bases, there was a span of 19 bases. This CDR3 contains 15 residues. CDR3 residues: CASSLMGQGIYGYTF. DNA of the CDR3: TGTGCCAGCAGTCTAATGGGGCAGGGAATTTATGGCTACACCTTC.

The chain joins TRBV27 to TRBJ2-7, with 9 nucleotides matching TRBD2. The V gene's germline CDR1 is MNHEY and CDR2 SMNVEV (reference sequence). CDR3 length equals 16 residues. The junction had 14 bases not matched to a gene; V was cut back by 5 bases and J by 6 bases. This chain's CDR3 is CASSPEFGGLAGEQYF. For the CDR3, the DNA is TGTGCCAGCAGTCCCGAATTTGGGGGACTAGCCGGCGAGCAGTACTTC.

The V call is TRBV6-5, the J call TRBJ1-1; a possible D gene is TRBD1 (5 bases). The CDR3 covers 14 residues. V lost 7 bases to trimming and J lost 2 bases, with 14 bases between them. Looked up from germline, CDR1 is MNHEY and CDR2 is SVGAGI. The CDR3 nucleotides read TGTGCCAGCACCCCCTCGGGGGTCAACACTGAAGCTTTCTTT. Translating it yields CASTPSGVNTEAFF.

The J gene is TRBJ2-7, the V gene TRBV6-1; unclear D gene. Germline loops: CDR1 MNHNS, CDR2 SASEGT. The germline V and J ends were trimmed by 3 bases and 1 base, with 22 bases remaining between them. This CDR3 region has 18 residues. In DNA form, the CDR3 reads TGTGCCAGCAGTGATTATTTCCTCTCCGGAGTCGAATCCTACGAGCAGTACTTC. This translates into CASSDYFLSGVESYEQYF.

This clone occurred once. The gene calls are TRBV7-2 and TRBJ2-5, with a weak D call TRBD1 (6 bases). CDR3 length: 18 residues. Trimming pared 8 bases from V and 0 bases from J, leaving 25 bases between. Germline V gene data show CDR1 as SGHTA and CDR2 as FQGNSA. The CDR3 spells CASAKGFRQGPYQETQYF. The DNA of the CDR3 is TGTGCCAGCGCCAAGGGGTTTAGGCAGGGGCCGTACCAAGAGACCCAGTACTTC. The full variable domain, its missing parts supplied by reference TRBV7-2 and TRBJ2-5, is GAGVSQSPSNKVTEKGKDVELRCDPISGHTALYWYRQSLGQGLEFLIYFQGNSAPDKSGLPSDRFSAERTGGSVSTLTIQRTQQEDSAVYLCASAKGFRQGPYQETQYFGPGTRLLVL.

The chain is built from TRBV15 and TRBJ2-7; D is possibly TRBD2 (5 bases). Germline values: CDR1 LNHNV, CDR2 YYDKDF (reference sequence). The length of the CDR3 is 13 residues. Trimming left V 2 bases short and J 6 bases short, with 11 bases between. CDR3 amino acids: CATSRRVGIEQYF. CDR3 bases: TGTGCCACCAGCAGAAGGGTCGGGATCGAGCAGTACTTC.

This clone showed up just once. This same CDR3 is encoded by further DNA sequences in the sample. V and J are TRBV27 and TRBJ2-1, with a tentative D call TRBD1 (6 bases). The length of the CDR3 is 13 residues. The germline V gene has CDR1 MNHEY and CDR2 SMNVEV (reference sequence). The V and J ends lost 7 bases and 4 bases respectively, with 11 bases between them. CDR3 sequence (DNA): TGTGCCAGCACCTCCGGGACATACAATGAGCAGTTCTTC. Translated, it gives CASTSGTYNEQFF.

Here the CDR3 reads CASSSGLAGEGGELFF. Written as DNA, the CDR3 is TGTGCCAGCAGCTCCGGACTAGCGGGAGAAGGCGGGGAGCTGTTTTTT. This chain connects TRBV13 to TRBJ2-2; 13 bases map to TRBD2. Trimming at V came to 4 bases and at J to 7 bases, leaving 6 bases not matched to a gene. Germline V gene sequence: CDR1 PRHDT, CDR2 FYEKMQ (reference sequence). CDR3 length: 16 residues.

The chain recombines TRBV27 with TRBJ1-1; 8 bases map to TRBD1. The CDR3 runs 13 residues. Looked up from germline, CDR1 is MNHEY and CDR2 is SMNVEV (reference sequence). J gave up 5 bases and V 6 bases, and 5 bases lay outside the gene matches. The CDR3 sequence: CASRTQGATEAFF. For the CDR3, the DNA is TGTGCCAGCAGGACTCAGGGGGCGACTGAAGCTTTCTTT.

Written as DNA, the CDR3 is TGCGCCAGCAGCCAAGGGGTGGGGCCCGGCAGCTCCTATAATTCACCCCTCCACTTT. As protein: CASSQGVGPGSSYNSPLHF. V gene TRBV4-3 combines with J gene TRBJ1-6; TRBD1 might be the D (5 bases). V was trimmed by 1 base and J by 0 bases, leaving 16 bases between them. The CDR3 loop spans 19 amino acids. CDR1 LGHNA and CDR2 YSLEER come from the germline V gene.

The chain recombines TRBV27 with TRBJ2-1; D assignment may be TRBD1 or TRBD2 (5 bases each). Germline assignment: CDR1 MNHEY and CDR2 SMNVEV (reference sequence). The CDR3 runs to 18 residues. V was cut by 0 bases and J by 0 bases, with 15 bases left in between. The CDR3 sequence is CASSLSGPKGLSYNEQFF. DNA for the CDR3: TGTGCCAGCAGTTTATCGGGACCCAAAGGTCTCTCCTACAATGAGCAGTTCTTC.

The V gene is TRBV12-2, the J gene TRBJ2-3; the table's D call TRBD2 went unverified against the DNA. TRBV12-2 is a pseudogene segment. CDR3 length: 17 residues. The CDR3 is CASRLARLAGDSDTQYF. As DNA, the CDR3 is TGTGCAAGTCGCTTAGCCAGACTAGCGGGAGACTCAGATACGCAGTATTTT.

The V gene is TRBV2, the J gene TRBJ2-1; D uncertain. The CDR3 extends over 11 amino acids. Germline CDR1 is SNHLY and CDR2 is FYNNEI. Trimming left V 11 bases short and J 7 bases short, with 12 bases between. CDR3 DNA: TGTGCCGTCCGCTCGACTAATGAGCAGTTCTTC. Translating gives CAVRSTNEQFF.

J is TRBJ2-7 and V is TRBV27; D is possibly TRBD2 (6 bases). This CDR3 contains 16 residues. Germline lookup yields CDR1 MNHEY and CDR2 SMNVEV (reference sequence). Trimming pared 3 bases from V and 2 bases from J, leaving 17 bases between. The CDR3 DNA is TGTGCCAGCAGTTTCTCTTCGGGGGAGAGCACCTACGAGCAGTACTTC. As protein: CASSFSSGESTYEQYF.

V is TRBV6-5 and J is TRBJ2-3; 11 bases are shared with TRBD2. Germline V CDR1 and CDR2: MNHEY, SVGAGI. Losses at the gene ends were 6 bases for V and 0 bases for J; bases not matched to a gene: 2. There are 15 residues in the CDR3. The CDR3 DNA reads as TGTGCCAGCAGCCGGACTAGCGGGAGCACAGATACGCAGTATTTT. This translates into CASSRTSGSTDTQYF.

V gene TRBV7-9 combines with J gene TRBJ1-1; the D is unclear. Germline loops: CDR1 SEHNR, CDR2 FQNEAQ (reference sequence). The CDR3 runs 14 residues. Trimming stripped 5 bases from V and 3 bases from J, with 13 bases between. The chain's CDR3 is CASSLGSLYTEAFF. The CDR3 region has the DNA TGTGCCAGCAGCCTTGGGAGCCTCTACACTGAAGCTTTCTTT.

The CDR3 loop is CASSFSSPSYEQYF. In DNA form, the CDR3 reads TGTGCCAGCAGCTTTTCCTCGCCCTCCTACGAGCAGTACTTC. The V gene is TRBV7-8, the J gene TRBJ2-7; D gene ambiguous. CDR3 size: 14 residues. V dropped 3 bases and J dropped 0 bases, with 9 bases sitting between them. In germline, CDR1 is SGHVS, CDR2 FQNEAQ.

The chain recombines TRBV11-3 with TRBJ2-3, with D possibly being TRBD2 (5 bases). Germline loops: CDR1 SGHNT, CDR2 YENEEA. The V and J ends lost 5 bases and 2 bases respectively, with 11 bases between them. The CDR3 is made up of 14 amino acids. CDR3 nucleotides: TGTGCCAGCAGCGTCCGGGATCACACAGATACGCAGTATTTT. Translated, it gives CASSVRDHTDTQYF.

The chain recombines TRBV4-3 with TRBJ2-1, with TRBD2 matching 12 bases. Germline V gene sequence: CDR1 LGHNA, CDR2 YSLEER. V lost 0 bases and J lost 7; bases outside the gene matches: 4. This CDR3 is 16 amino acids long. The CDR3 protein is CASSQELAGGPNEQFF. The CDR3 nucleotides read TGCGCCAGCAGCCAAGAACTAGCGGGAGGACCTAATGAGCAGTTCTTC.

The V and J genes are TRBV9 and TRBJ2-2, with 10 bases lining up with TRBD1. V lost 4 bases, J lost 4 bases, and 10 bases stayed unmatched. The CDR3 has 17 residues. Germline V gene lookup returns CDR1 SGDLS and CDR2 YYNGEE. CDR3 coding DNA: TGTGCCAGCAGCTCCCATTCCGGGACAGGGGTCACCGGGGAGCTGTTTTTT. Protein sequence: CASSSHSGTGVTGELFF.